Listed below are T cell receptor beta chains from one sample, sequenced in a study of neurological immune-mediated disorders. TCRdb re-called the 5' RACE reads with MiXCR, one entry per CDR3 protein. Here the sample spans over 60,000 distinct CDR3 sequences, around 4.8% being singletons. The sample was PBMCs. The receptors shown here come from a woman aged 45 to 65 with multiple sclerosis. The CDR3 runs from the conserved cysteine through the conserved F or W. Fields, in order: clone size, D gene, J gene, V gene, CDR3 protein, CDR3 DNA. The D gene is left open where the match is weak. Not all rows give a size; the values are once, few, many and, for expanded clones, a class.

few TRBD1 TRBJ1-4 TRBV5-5 CASSKGQGSEKLFF TGTGCCAGCAGCAAGGGACAGGGGAGCGAAAAACTGTTTTTT
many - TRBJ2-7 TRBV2 CASSLNDLYEQYF TGTGCCAGCAGCTTGAACGACCTCTACGAGCAGTACTTC
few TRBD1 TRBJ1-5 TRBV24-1 CATARQGERPQNF TGTGCCACCGCGCGGCAGGGGGAAAGGCCCCAGAATTTT
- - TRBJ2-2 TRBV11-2 CASSAAAAGELFF TGTGCCAGCAGCGCCGCTGCGGCCGGGGAGCTGTTTTTT
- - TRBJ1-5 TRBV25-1 CASISPHNQPQHF TGTGCCAGCATTAGTCCACACAATCAGCCCCAGCATTTT
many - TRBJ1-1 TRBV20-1 CSAKGGGTEAFF TGCAGTGCCAAAGGGGGGGGCACTGAAGCTTTCTTT
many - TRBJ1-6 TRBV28 CASSGNSPLNF TGTGCCAGCAGCGGCAATTCACCCCTCAACTTT
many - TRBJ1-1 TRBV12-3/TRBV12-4 CASSLAPEIAEAFF TGTGCCAGCAGTTTAGCGCCAGAGATAGCTGAAGCTTTCTTT
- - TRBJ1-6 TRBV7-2 CASSMGRLNSPLHF TGTGCCAGCAGCATGGGACGTTTGAATTCACCCCTCCACTTT
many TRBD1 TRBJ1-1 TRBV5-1 CASSLDREATEAFF TGCGCCAGCAGCCTGGACAGGGAGGCTACTGAAGCTTTCTTT
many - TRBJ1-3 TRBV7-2 CASSLIVQAGNTIYF TGTGCCAGCAGCTTAATAGTTCAGGCTGGAAACACCATATATTTT
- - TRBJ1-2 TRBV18 CASSPGALDNYGYTF TGTGCCAGCTCCCCCGGTGCTCTGGATAACTATGGCTACACCTTC
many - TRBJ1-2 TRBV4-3 CASSRVVQADYGYTF TGCGCCAGCAGCCGCGTTGTTCAGGCGGACTATGGCTACACCTTC
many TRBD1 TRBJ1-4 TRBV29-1 CSVRGQGGEKLFF TGCAGCGTCAGAGGACAGGGAGGTGAAAAACTGTTTTTT
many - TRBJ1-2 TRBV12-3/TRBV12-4 CASSLRDYGYTF TGTGCCAGCAGCCTTCGCGACTATGGCTACACCTTC
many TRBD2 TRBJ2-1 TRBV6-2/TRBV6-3 CASILGGGDEQFF TGTGCCAGCATCTTGGGGGGGGGAGATGAGCAGTTCTTC
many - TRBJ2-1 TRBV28 CASSLSSRYYNEQFF TGTGCCAGCAGTTTGTCTAGCAGGTACTACAATGAGCAGTTCTTC
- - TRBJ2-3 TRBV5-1 CASSSGSGMNRDTQYF TGCGCCAGCAGCTCCGGTTCAGGGATGAACCGAGATACGCAGTATTTT
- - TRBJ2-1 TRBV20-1 CSASGAPSYNEQFF TGCAGTGCTAGCGGGGCACCCTCCTACAATGAGCAGTTCTTC
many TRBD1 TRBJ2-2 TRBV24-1 CATSDRTGYNTGELFF TGTGCCACCAGTGATCGGACAGGGTACAACACCGGGGAGCTGTTTTTT
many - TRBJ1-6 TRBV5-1 CASSLAAGMNSPLHF TGCGCCAGCAGCTTGGCGGCAGGGATGAATTCACCCCTCCACTTT
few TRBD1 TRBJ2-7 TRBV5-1 CASSPGGQGADEQYF TGCGCCAGCAGCCCCGGGGGACAGGGGGCCGACGAGCAGTACTTC
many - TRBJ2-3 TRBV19 CASSMGRRDTQYF TGTGCCAGTAGTATGGGGCGCAGAGATACGCAGTATTTT
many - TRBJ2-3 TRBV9 CASSVGGYGTDTQYF TGTGCCAGCAGCGTAGGGGGGTACGGCACAGATACGCAGTATTTT
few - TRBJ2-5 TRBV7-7 CASSSGARETQYF TGTGCTAGCAGCTCGGGGGCCCGGGAGACCCAGTACTTC
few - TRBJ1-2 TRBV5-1 CASSSWSAGDYGYTF TGCGCCAGCAGCTCGTGGTCAGCCGGAGACTATGGCTACACCTTC
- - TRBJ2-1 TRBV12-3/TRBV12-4 CASSPIAASSYNEQFF TGTGCCAGCAGTCCTATAGCGGCCAGCTCCTACAATGAGCAGTTCTTC
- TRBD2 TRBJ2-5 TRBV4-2 CASSQGEGRGGQETQYF TGTGCCAGCAGCCAAGGGGAGGGACGGGGGGGCCAAGAGACCCAGTACTTC
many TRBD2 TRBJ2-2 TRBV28 CASSLFDLAGGPGELFF TGTGCCAGCAGTTTATTCGACTTAGCGGGGGGGCCTGGGGAGCTGTTTTTT
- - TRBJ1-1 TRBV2 CASRRGGNTEAFF TGTGCCAGCAGGAGGGGGGGGAACACTGAAGCTTTCTTT
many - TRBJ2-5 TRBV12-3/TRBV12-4 CASSHQGGHQETQYF TGTGCCAGCAGTCACCAAGGGGGGCATCAAGAGACCCAGTACTTC